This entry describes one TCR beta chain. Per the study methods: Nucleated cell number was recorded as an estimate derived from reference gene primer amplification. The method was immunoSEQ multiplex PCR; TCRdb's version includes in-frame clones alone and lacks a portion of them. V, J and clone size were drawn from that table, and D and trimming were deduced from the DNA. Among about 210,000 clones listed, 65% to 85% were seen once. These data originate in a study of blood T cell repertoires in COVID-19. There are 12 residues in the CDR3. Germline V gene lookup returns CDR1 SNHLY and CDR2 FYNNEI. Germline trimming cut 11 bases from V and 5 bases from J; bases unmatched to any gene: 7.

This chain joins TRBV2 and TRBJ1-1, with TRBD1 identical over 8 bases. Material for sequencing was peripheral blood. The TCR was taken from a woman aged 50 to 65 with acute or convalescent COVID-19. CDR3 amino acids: CAGGQGWTEAFF. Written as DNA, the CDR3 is TGTGCCGGTGGACAGGGATGGACTGAAGCTTTCTTT.